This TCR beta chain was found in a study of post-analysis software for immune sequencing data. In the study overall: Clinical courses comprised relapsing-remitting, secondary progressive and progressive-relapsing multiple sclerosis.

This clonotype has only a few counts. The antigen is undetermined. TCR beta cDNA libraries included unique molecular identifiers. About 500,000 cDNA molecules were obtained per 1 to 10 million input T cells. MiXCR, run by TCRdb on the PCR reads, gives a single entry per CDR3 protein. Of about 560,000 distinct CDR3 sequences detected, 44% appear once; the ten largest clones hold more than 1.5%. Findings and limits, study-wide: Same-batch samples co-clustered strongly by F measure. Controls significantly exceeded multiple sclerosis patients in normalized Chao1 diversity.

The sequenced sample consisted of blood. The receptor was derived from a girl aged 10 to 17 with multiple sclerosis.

DNA of the CDR3: TGCAGTGCTAAGACAAGCGCGGGTCGCGAGCAGTACTTC. Protein sequence: CSAKTSAGREQYF. The V gene is TRBV20-1, the J gene TRBJ2-7; D perhaps matches TRBD2 (5 bases). CDR3 length: 13 residues. The V gene lost 4 bases and the J gene lost 6 bases, with 16 bases spanning the gap. Germline CDR1 DFQATT, CDR2 SNEGSKA (reference sequence).